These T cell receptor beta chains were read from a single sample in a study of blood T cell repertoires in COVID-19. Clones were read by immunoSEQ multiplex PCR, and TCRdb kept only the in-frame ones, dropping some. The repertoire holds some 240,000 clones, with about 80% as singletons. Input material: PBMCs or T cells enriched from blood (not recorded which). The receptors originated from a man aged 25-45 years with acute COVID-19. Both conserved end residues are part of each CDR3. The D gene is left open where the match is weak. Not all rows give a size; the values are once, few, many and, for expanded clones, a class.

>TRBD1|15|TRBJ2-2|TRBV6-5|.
CASSTGQGNTGELFF
TGTGCCAGCAGTACCGGACAGGGGAACACCGGGGAGCTGTTTTTT
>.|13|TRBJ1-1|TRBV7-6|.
CASSLTGDTEAFF
TGTGCCAGCAGCTTAACGGGGGACACTGAAGCTTTCTTT
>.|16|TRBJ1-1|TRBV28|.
CASSLSEPGRSTEAFF
TGTGCCAGCAGTTTATCCGAGCCAGGCCGTTCGACTGAAGCTTTCTTT
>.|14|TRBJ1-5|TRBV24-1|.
CATSVGGSNQPQHF
TGTGCCACCAGTGTAGGGGGAAGCAATCAGCCCCAGCATTTT
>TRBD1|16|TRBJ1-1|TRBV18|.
CASSPSGTGRITEAFF
TGTGCCAGCTCACCATCGGGGACAGGGCGAATCACTGAAGCTTTCTTT
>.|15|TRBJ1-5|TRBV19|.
CASSIQPRQHQPQHF
TGTGCCAGTAGTATACAGCCCAGACAACATCAGCCCCAGCATTTT
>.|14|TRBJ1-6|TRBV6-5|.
CVGGVSTYNSPLHF
TGTGTTGGGGGGGTTAGCACTTATAATTCACCCCTCCACTTT
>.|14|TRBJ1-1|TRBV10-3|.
CAISESGGATEAFF
TGTGCCATCAGTGAGTCGGGGGGGGCCACTGAAGCTTTCTTT
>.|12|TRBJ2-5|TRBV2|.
CASSVTTGTQYF
TGTGCCAGCAGTGTCACCACAGGGACCCAGTACTTC
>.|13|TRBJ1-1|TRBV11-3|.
CASSLVGGGEAFF
TGTGCCAGCAGCTTAGTTGGTGGAGGGGAAGCTTTCTTT
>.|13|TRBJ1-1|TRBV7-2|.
CASSTGVNTEAFF
TGTGCCAGCAGCACAGGAGTGAACACTGAAGCTTTCTTT
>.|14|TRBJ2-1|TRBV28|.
CASSFPDRYNEQFF
TGTGCCAGCAGTTTTCCCGACAGATACAATGAGCAGTTCTTC
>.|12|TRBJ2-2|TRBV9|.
CASSSDTGELFF
TGTGCCAGTTCTAGTGACACCGGGGAGCTGTTTTTT
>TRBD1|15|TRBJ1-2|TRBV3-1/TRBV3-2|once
CASSLDNRGNYGYTF
TGTGCCAGCAGCCTGGACAACAGGGGAAACTATGGCTACACCTTC
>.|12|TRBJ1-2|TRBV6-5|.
CASSYGEYGYTF
TGTGCCAGCAGTTACGGGGAGTATGGCTACACCTTC
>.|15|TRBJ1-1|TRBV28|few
CASSVEGGKNTEAFF
TGTGCCAGCAGCGTGGAGGGAGGGAAGAACACTGAAGCTTTCTTT
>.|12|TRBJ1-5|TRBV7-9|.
CASSLFGGPQHF
TGTGCCAGCAGCTTATTCGGTGGGCCCCAGCATTTT
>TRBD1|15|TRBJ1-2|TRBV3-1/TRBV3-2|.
CASSHETGGNRGYTF
TGTGCCAGCAGCCATGAGACAGGGGGAAATCGGGGCTACACCTTC
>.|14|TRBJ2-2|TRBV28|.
CASRIFRATGELFF
TGTGCCAGCAGAATCTTCAGGGCCACCGGGGAGCTGTTTTTT
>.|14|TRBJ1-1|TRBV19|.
CASSIGGLNTEAFF
TGTGCCAGTAGTATAGGGGGGCTGAACACTGAAGCTTTCTTT
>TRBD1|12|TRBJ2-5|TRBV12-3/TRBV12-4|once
CASSSRDRGLYF
TGTGCCAGCAGTTCCCGGGACAGGGGGCTGTACTTC
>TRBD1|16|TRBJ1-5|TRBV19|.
CASSTADNRGNQPQHF
TGTGCCAGTAGTACAGCAGATAACAGGGGGAATCAGCCCCAGCATTTT
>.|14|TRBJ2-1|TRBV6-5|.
CASSSLRRYNEQFF
TGTGCCAGCAGTTCTCTCCGGCGGTACAATGAGCAGTTCTTC
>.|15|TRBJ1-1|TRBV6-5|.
CASSYSALGGTGAFF
TGTGCCAGCAGTTACTCGGCGCTCGGGGGGACGGGAGCTTTCTTT
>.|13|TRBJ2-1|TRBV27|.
CASSRGSYNEQFF
TGTGCCAGCAGCCGAGGGAGTTACAATGAGCAGTTCTTC
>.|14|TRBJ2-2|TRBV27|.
CASTWGGNTGELFF
TGTGCCAGCACCTGGGGAGGGAACACCGGGGAGCTGTTTTTT
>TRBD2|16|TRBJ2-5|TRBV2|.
CASMKPGLAGGGTQYF
TGTGCCAGCATGAAACCTGGACTAGCGGGAGGGGGGACCCAGTACTTC
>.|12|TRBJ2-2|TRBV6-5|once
CASSYLGGELFF
TGTGCCAGCAGTTACCTAGGCGGGGAGCTGTTTTTT
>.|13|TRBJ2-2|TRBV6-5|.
CASSRSNTGELFF
TGTGCCAGCAGCAGGTCGAACACCGGGGAGCTGTTTTTT
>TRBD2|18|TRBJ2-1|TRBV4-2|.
CASSQDTALAGGESEQFF
TGTGCCAGCAGCCAAGATACGGCTCTAGCGGGGGGGGAGAGTGAGCAGTTCTTC
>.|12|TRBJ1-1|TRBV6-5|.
CASKQLNTEAFF
TGTGCCAGCAAACAGTTGAACACTGAAGCTTTCTTT
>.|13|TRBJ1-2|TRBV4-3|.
CASSRTENNGYTF
TGCGCCAGCAGCCGGACAGAAAACAATGGCTACACCTTC
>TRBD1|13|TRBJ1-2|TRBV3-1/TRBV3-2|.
CASSQDRGIGYTF
TGTGCCAGCAGCCAAGACAGGGGGATTGGCTACACCTTC
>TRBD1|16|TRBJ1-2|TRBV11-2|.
CASSLAGQGANYGYTF
TGTGCCAGCAGCTTGGCTGGACAGGGGGCCAACTATGGCTACACCTTC
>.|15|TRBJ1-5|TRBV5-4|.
CASSLNEEDNQPQHF
TGTGCCAGCAGCTTGAACGAGGAGGACAATCAGCCCCAGCATTTT
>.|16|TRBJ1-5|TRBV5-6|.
CASSLALGASNQPQHF
TGTGCCAGCAGCTTGGCCTTGGGGGCCAGCAATCAGCCCCAGCATTTT
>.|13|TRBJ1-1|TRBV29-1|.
CSHEAQMNTEAFF
TGCAGCCACGAGGCTCAAATGAACACTGAAGCTTTCTTT
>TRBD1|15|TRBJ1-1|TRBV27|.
CASSSSRGQVTEAFF
TGTGCCAGCAGCTCAAGCAGGGGGCAGGTTACTGAAGCTTTCTTT
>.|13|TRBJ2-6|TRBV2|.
CASKESGANVLTF
TGTGCCAGCAAGGAGTCTGGGGCCAACGTCCTGACTTTC
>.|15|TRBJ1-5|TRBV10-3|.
CAISEAGGGNQPQHF
TGTGCCATCAGTGAGGCTGGGGGCGGGAATCAGCCCCAGCATTTT
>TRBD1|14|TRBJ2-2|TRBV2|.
CASKDRVGTGELFF
TGTGCCAGCAAAGACAGGGTGGGCACCGGGGAGCTGTTTTTT
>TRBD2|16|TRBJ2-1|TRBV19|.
CASSPREREPLNEQFF
TGTGCCAGTAGTCCCCGGGAGCGGGAACCCCTCAATGAGCAGTTCTTC
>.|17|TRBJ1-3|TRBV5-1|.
CASSLVGDTASGNTIYF
TGCGCCAGCAGCTTGGTGGGGGACACAGCCTCTGGAAACACCATATATTTT
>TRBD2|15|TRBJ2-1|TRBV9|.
CASSESGSFYNEQFF
TGTGCCAGCAGTGAAAGCGGGAGCTTTTACAATGAGCAGTTCTTC
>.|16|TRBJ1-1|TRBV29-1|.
CSVEPKPGLQNTEAFF
TGCAGCGTTGAACCTAAACCGGGACTCCAGAACACTGAAGCTTTCTTT
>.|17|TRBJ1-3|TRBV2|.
CASSERTVLDFGNTIYF
TGTGCCAGCAGTGAGAGGACAGTTCTCGACTTTGGAAACACCATATATTTT
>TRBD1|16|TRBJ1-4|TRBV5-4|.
CASSFWDRGPNEKLFF
TGTGCCAGCAGCTTTTGGGACAGGGGCCCTAATGAAAAACTGTTTTTT